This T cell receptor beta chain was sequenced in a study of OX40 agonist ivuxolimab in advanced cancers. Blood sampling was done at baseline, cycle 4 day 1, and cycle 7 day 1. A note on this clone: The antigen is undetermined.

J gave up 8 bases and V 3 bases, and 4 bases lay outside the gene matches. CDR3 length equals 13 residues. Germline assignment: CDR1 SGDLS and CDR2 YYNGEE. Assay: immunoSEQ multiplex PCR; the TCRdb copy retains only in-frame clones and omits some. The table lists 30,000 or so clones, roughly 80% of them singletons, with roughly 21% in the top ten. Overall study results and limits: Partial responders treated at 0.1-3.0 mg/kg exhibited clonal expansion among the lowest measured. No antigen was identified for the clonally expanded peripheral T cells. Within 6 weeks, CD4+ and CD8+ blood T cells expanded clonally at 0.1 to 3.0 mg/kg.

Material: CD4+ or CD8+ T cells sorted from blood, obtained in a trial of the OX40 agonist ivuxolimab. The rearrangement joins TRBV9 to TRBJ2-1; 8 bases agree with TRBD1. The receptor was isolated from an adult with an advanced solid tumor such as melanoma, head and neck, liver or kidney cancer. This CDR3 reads CASSGQGIYEQFF. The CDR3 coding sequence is TGTGCCAGCAGCGGACAGGGGATCTATGAGCAGTTCTTC. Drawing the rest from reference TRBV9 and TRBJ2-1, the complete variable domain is DSGVTQTPKHLITATGQRVTLRCSPRSGDLSVYWYQQSLDQGLQFLIQYYNGEERAKGNILERFSAQQFPDLHSELNLSSLELGDSALYFCASSGQGIYEQFFGPGTRLTVL.